This T cell receptor beta chain was recorded in a study of blood T cell repertoires in COVID-19. Authors' methods: Reference gene primer amplification gave estimated nucleated cell counts. Profiling relied on immunoSEQ multiplex PCR, and the TCRdb table lists in-frame clones only, not all of them. That table gives V, J and clone size, and the DNA gave D and trimming. The profile shows about 24,000 clones, 72% of them singletons. This clone was counted a few times. This clonotype originated in an elderly woman with acute or convalescent COVID-19. Sequences were obtained from peripheral blood.

The CDR3 DNA follows: TGTGCCAGCAGCTTAGAGGGACAGGGGTGGGAAAAACTGTTTTTT. This gives the protein CASSLEGQGWEKLFF. The V call is TRBV7-8, the J call TRBJ1-4, with 10 positions matching TRBD1. Trimming took 1 base from V and 8 from J; bases not matched to a gene: 4. The CDR3 runs 15 residues. Germline-derived CDR1 and CDR2 are SGHVS and FQNEAQ.